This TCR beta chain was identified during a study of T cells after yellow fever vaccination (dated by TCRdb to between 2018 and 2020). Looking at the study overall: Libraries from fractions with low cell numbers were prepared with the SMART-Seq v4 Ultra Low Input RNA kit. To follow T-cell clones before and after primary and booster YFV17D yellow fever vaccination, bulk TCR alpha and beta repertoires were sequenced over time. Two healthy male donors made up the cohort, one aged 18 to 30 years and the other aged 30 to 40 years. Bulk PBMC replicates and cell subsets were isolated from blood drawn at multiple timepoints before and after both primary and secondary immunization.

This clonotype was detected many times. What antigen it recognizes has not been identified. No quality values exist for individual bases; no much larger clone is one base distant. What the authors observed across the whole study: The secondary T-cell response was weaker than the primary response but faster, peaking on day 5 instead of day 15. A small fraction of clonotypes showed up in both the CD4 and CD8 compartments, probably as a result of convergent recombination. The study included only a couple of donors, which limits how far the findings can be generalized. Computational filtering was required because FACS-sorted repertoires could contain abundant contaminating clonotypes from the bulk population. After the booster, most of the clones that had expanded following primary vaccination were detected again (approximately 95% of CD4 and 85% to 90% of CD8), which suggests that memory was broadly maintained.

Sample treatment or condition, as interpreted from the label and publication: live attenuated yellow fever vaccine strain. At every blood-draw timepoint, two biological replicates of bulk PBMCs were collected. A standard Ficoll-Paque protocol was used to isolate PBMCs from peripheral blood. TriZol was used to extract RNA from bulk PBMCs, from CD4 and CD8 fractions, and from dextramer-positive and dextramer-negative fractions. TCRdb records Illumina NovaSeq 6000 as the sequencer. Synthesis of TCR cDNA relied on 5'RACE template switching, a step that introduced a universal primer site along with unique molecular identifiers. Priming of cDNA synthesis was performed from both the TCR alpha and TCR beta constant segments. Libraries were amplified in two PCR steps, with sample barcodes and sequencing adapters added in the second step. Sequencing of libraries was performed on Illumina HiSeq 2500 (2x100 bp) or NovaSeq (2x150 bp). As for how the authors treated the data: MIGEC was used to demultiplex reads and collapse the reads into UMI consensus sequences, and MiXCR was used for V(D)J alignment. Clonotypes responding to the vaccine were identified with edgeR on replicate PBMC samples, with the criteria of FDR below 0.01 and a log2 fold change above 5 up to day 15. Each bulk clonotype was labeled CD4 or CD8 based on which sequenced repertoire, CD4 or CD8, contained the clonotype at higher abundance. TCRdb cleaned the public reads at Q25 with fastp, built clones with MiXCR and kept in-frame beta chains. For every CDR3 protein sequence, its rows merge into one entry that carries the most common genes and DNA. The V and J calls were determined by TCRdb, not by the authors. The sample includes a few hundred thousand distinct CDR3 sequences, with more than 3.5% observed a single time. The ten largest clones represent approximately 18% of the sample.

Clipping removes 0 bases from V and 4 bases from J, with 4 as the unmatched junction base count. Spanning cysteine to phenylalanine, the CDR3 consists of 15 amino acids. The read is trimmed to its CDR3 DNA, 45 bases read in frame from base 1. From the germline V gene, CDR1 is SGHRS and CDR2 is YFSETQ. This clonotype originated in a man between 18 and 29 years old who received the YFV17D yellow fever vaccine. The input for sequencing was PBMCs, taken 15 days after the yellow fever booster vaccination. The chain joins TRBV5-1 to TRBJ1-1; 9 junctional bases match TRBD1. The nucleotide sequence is TGCGCCAGCAGCTTGGTTCCGGGACAGGGCACTGAAGCTTTCTTT. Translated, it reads CASSLVPGQGTEAFF.